Shown below are 22 T cell receptor beta chains from a single sample sequenced in a study of blood T cell repertoires in COVID-19. Here immunoSEQ multiplex PCR was the method, and the copy in TCRdb shows in-frame clones only, minus some. This sample yields approximately 52,000 clones, of which approximately 86% are seen a single time; around 1.4% belongs to the top ten. Source material: peripheral blood. These receptors all stem from a man aged 60 to 75 with acute or convalescent COVID-19.

This clone came up once. The chain is built from TRBV6-5 and TRBJ2-7; D possibly corresponds to TRBD2 (5 bases). Germline V gene lookup returns CDR1 MNHEY and CDR2 SVGAGI. The V end lost 3 bases, the J end lost 1 base, and 16 bases lay between the germline ends. CDR3 length: 16 residues. The chain's CDR3 is CASSYRLSGMSYEQYF. The CDR3 nucleotides read TGTGCCAGCAGTTATCGCCTATCGGGAATGTCCTACGAGCAGTACTTC.

This chain connects TRBV27 to TRBJ2-4; no reliable D call. V was trimmed by 4 bases and J by 0 bases, leaving 10 bases between them. Germline-derived CDR1 and CDR2 are MNHEY and SMNVEV (reference sequence). This CDR3 has 15 residues. Here the CDR3 DNA reads TGTGCCAGCAGTTCGCCCTCTAAAGCCAAAAACATTCAGTACTTC. Its protein product is CASSSPSKAKNIQYF.

This chain connects TRBV4-3 to TRBJ2-1; possibly TRBD2 for D (5 bases). Per germline, CDR1 LGHNA and CDR2 YSLEER. The CDR3 spans 14 residues. V lost 4 bases, J lost 4 bases, and 11 bases lay in between. CDR3 region: CASSPGSGYNEQFF. Here the CDR3 DNA reads TGCGCCAGCAGCCCCGGTTCGGGATACAATGAGCAGTTCTTC.

The J gene is TRBJ2-4, the V gene TRBV18; 10 bases fit TRBD1. Germline V CDR1 and CDR2: KGHSH, LQKENI. This CDR3 spans 17 amino acids. V lost 4 bases, J lost 2 bases, and 8 bases stayed unmatched. CDR3 sequence: CASSRTRDRGSKNIQYF. CDR3 bases: TGTGCCAGCTCACGCACTCGGGACAGGGGATCCAAAAACATTCAGTACTTC.

In its sample, this clone was seen a few times. The CDR3 is CASSQGMLPSSYNEQFF. In DNA form, the CDR3 reads TGCGCCAGCAGCCAAGGTATGCTACCGAGCTCCTACAATGAGCAGTTCTTC. This rearrangement joins TRBV4-1 to TRBJ2-1; D is unclear. Trimming shortened V by 1 base and J by 0 bases, and 13 bases separated the two germline ends. The CDR3 is 17 amino acids. Per germline, CDR1 MGHRA and CDR2 YSYEKL.

The J gene is TRBJ1-6, the V gene TRBV5-5, with 10 nucleotides matching TRBD1. The germline V gene encodes CDR1 SGHKS and CDR2 YYEKEE (reference sequence). The CDR3 runs 15 residues. V shed 2 bases and J 8 bases; nucleotides not matched to a gene: 4. DNA of the CDR3: TGTGCCAGCAGCTTAATGGGACAGGGGTATTCACCCCTCCACTTT. This translates into CASSLMGQGYSPLHF.

The J gene is TRBJ2-1, the V gene TRBV11-3; no definite D call. CDR3 size: 14 residues. The germline CDR1 and CDR2 sequences are SGHNT and YENEEA. V lost 1 base, J lost 8 bases, and 12 bases lay in between. The DNA of the CDR3 is TGTGCCAGCAGCTTAGTATCGCGGCTGGATGAGCAGTTCTTC. It yields the protein CASSLVSRLDEQFF.

The J gene is TRBJ1-2, the V gene TRBV4-3, with D possibly being TRBD1 (5 bases). Germline CDR1 LGHNA, CDR2 YSLEER. This CDR3 is 17 amino acids long. Trimming stripped 0 bases from V and 4 bases from J, with 18 bases between. CDR3 sequence reads: CASSQDHQGLGGYGYTF. In DNA form, the CDR3 reads TGCGCCAGCAGCCAAGATCATCAGGGTTTAGGTGGCTATGGCTACACCTTC.

This clone was seen more than once but under ten times. V is TRBV27 and J is TRBJ2-7; D perhaps matches TRBD1 (5 bases). Germline lookup yields CDR1 MNHEY and CDR2 SMNVEV (reference sequence). This CDR3 has 14 residues. The ends were cut back, 4 bases at V and 0 bases at J, with 10 bases in the middle. The CDR3 nucleotides are TGTGCCAGCAGTTGGGGCAGCCGCTCCTACGAGCAGTACTTC. Amino acids: CASSWGSRSYEQYF.

The chain uses TRBV4-1 and TRBJ2-7; the match to TRBD2 covers 7 bases. Germline V CDR1 and CDR2: MGHRA, YSYEKL. Trimming removed 0 bases from V and 3 bases from J; junction bases left unmatched: 11. The CDR3 length is 17 residues. CDR3 amino acids: CASSQEWVEGGIYEQYF. The CDR3 DNA sequence: TGCGCCAGCAGCCAAGAATGGGTGGAGGGAGGGATCTACGAGCAGTACTTC.

This clone was observed a single time. This chain connects TRBV11-3 to TRBJ2-5; the match to TRBD1 covers 10 bases. Germline V gene data show CDR1 as SGHNT and CDR2 as YENEEA. This CDR3 is built from 16 residues. V lost 5 bases to trimming and J lost 1 base; unmatched junction nucleotides: 7. Here the CDR3 reads CASSLSGTGVQETQYF. The DNA of the CDR3 is TGTGCCAGCAGCCTTTCCGGGACAGGGGTCCAAGAGACCCAGTACTTC.

The rearrangement uses TRBV7-9 and TRBJ2-1; no clear D. Germline CDR1 is SEHNR and CDR2 is FQNEAQ (reference sequence). This CDR3 is 13 amino acids long. V lost 8 bases to trimming and J lost 1 base, with 9 bases between them. The CDR3 loop reads CASGARSYNEQFF. The CDR3 DNA reads as TGTGCCAGCGGAGCTAGATCCTACAATGAGCAGTTCTTC.

This chain joins TRBV12-3 or TRBV12-4 and TRBJ1-4, with D possibly being TRBD1 (5 bases). Between the trimmed V and J ends, which lost 6 bases and 6 bases, there was a span of 11 bases. CDR3 length equals 13 residues. Here the CDR3 DNA reads TGTGCCAGCAGGACGCAGGGATATGAAAAACTGTTTTTT. Amino acids: CASRTQGYEKLFF.

The CDR3 loop reads CASSPKTGTSGNTIYF. The CDR3 DNA reads TGTGCCAGCTCACCGAAGACAGGGACTTCAGGAAACACCATATATTTT. The chain combines TRBV18 with TRBJ1-3, with 7 bases matching TRBD1. Unmatched junction bases numbered 9, after V lost 3 bases and J lost 4 bases. Germline-derived CDR1 and CDR2 are KGHSH and LQKENI. CDR3 length: 16 residues.

This clone was seen once. The CDR3 DNA reads as TGTGCCAGTGGGGACAGGGCTGGAAACACCATATATTTT. Its protein is CASGDRAGNTIYF. The chain recombines TRBV19 with TRBJ1-3; 9 bases are a match to TRBD1. This CDR3 spans 13 amino acids. V lost 8 bases and J lost 2; bases outside the gene matches: 1. The germline gives CDR1 LNHDA, CDR2 SQIVND (reference sequence).

This rearrangement joins TRBV5-1 to TRBJ2-5; 11 positions agree with TRBD2. CDR3 length equals 15 residues. V lost 5 bases to trimming and J lost 1 base; unmatched junction nucleotides: 4. CDR1 SGHRS and CDR2 YFSETQ come from the germline V gene. CDR3 residues: CASSPGLAVQETQYF. In DNA form, the CDR3 reads TGCGCCAGCAGTCCGGGACTAGCGGTCCAAGAGACCCAGTACTTC. Using reference TRBV5-1 and TRBJ2-5 for the parts outside the CDR3, the full variable domain is KAGVTQTPRYLIKTRGQQVTLSCSPISGHRSVSWYQQTPGQGLQFLFEYFSETQRNKGNFPGRFSGRQFSNSRSEMNVSTLELGDSALYLCASSPGLAVQETQYFGPGTRLLVL.

The chain joins TRBV6-6 to TRBJ1-2; TRBD1 aligns across 7 bases. This CDR3 contains 13 residues. Trimming removed 4 bases from V and 7 bases from J; junction bases left unmatched: 6. Germline CDR1 MNHNY, CDR2 SVGAGI (reference sequence). CDR3 amino acids: CASSLTGDGGYTF. The CDR3 nucleotides read TGTGCCAGCAGTTTAACAGGGGATGGTGGCTACACCTTC.

V is TRBV6-5 and J is TRBJ2-1; a weak D match, TRBD2 (5 bases). Germline V gene data show CDR1 as MNHEY and CDR2 as SVGAGI. CDR3 length: 13 residues. V was trimmed by 6 bases and J by 2 bases, leaving 8 bases between them. The CDR3 nucleotides read TGTGCCAGCAGCGACGGGACCTACAATGAGCAGTTCTTC. It translates to CASSDGTYNEQFF.

A single count supports this clone. CDR3 protein: CASSQGQGPIGYTF. CDR3 in DNA: TGTGCCAGCAGCCAAGGACAGGGCCCTATTGGCTACACCTTC. The rearrangement joins TRBV4-2 to TRBJ1-2; 7 nucleotides line up with TRBD1. This CDR3 comprises 14 residues. Germline assignment: CDR1 LGHNA and CDR2 YNFKEQ. V lost 1 base and J lost 7; bases outside the gene matches: 6.

This clone was observed once. V usage is TRBV27 and J usage is TRBJ2-2, with 9 bases identical to TRBD1. CDR3 length: 17 amino acids. Germline V CDR1 and CDR2: MNHEY, SMNVEV (reference sequence). The J segment lost 4 bases and the V segment lost 6 bases, leaving 12 bases of the junction unmatched. CDR3 protein: CASRLESGQGSTGELFF. The CDR3 nucleotides read TGTGCCAGCAGACTAGAGTCGGGACAGGGCAGCACCGGGGAGCTGTTTTTT.

The chain couples TRBV23-1 to TRBJ2-5; 12 positions agree with TRBD1. TRBV23-1 is given ORF status, its function remaining uncertain. The CDR3 extends over 16 amino acids. V shed 6 bases, J shed 5 bases, and the junction held 10 bases outside the gene matches. CDR3 bases: TGCGCCAGCAGCCCGGGACAGGGGGCACTTGGGGAGACCCAGTACTTC. This codes for CASSPGQGALGETQYF.

This chain joins TRBV19 and TRBJ1-1, with 8 positions matching TRBD1. Losses at the gene ends were 2 bases for V and 2 bases for J; bases not matched to a gene: 7. The CDR3 covers 16 residues. Germline CDR1 is LNHDA and CDR2 is SQIVND (reference sequence). The CDR3 loop reads CASSIKPGTGNTEAFF. CDR3 DNA sequence: TGTGCCAGTAGTATAAAACCCGGGACAGGAAACACTGAAGCTTTCTTT.